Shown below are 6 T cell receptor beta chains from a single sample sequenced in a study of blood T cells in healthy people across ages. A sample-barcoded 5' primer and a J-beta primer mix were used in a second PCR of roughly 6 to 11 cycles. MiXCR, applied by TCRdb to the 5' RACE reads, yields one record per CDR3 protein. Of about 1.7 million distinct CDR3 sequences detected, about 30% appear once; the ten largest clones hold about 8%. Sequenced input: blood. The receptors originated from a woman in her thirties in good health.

The DNA for the CDR3 is TGTGCCATCAGTGATTCCCAAGGGTCTCCCGGGCAGTTCTTC. It is translated as CAISDSQGSPGQFF. The J gene is TRBJ2-1, the V gene TRBV10-3, with unresolved D. Germline V gene lookup returns CDR1 ENHRY and CDR2 SYGVKD. Deletions cut 3 bases from V and 12 bases from J, with 18 bases between. This CDR3 has 14 residues.

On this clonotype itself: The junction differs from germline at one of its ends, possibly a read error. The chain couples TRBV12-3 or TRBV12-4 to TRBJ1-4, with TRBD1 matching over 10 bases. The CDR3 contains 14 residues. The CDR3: CAGSTDRGRRKLFF. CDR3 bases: TGTGCCGGCAGTACAGACAGGGGGCGTCGAAAACTGTTTTTT.

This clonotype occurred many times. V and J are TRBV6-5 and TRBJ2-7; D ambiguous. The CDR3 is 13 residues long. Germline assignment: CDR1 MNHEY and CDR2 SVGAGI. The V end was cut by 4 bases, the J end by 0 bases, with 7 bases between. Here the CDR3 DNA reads TGTGCCAGCAGTTCCTTCCCCTCCTACGAGCAGTACTTC. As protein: CASSSFPSYEQYF.

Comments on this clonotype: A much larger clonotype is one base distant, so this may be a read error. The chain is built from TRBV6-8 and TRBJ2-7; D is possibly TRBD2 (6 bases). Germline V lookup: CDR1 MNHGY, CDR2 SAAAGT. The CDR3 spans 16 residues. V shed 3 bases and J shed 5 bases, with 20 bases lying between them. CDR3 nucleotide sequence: TGTGCCAGCAGTTATTCGGGGGTTCCTAGGATGGACGAGCAGTACTTC. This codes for CASSYSGVPRMDEQYF.

The CDR3 loop reads CASPRARGFDEQFF. The DNA for the CDR3 is TGTGCCAGCCCACGGGCCAGGGGCTTCGATGAGCAGTTCTTC. The chain has TRBV28 and TRBJ2-1; perhaps TRBD1 as D (6 bases). Germline CDR1 reads MDHEN; CDR2 reads SYDVKM. The CDR3 is 14 amino acids. Trimming left V 8 bases short and J 8 bases short, with 19 bases between.

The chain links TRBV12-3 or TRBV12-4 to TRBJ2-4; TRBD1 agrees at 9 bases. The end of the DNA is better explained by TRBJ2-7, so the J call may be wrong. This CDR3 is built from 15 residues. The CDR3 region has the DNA TGTGCCAGCAGGGCGGGACAGGGAACAACGTACGAGCAGTACTTC. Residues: CASRAGQGTTYEQYF.